This TCR beta chain originates from a study of T-cell reconstitution after alpha-beta-depleted transplantation in children (TCRdb year 2016). With respect to the entire study: Using TCR repertoire profiling, the study followed T-cell immune reconstitution in a quantitative way in children after TCRalphabeta/CD19-depleted allogeneic hematopoietic cell transplantation.

Overall study outcomes, separate from this receptor: The high TCRbeta diversity at day 60 in some patients was ascribed to recipient T cells and intrathymic progenitors that had survived conditioning. About two months after transplant, the apparently early recovery of alphabetaT-cell counts reportedly depended on just several hundred clones that had expanded rapidly and came from non-depleted graft cells. The frequencies of hyperexpanded clones fell over the following months, and after one year, T-cell counts and TCRbeta diversity were mostly attributed to newly produced T cells.

Including cysteine and phenylalanine, the CDR3 has 18 amino acids. Just CDR3 DNA is preserved here, 54 bases in frame from base 1. In the germline V gene (reference sequence), CDR1 corresponds to SGHAT and CDR2 to FQDESV. Trimming at the junction amounts to 0 bases on V and 1 base on J, and the germline ends lie 17 bases apart. The library was prepared using PCR. Sequencing was carried out with an Illumina HiSeq 2500. To normalize quantification of the TCRbeta repertoire, the TCR libraries were built with molecular barcoding that relied on unique molecular identifiers. TCRdb reprocessed the public reads (quality trimming at Q25 with fastp, clone calling with MiXCR) and kept in-frame beta chains. Entries are consolidated by CDR3 protein sequence, retaining the most common genes and DNA. This sample gives 700,000 to 950,000 distinct CDR3 sequences in total; around 15% of them show up just once. The ten largest clones add up to roughly 5% of the sample.

The meaning of the sample's treatment or condition label: allogeneic hematopoietic cell transplantation with graft depleted of TCRalphabeta T cells and CD19 B cells. TCRalphabeta/CD19-depleted allogeneic hematopoietic cell grafts were given to the transplant recipients, all of whom were children. This clonotype showed up many times. No cognate antigen has been identified for it. Base-call qualities are not available, and no considerably larger clone is one nucleotide away. The sequence came from a male patient aged 5 to 17 who had a stem cell transplant for acute lymphoblastic leukemia, so the T cells may come from the graft donor. This specimen consisted of PBMCs, mostly from graft donor cells, obtained 360 days after TCRalphabeta/CD19-depleted stem cell transplant. This receptor chain uses TRBV11-1 and TRBJ2-3; a confident D gene designation cannot be given. For the CDR3, the sequence is CASSLAPIVGGRTDTQYF. The nucleotide sequence reads as follows: TGTGCCAGCAGCTTAGCGCCTATCGTCGGTGGTCGCACAGATACGCAGTATTTT. This CDR3, with the reference TRBV11-1 and TRBJ2-3 proteins standing in past its ends, gives the full variable domain EAEVAQSPRYKITEKSQAVAFWCDPISGHATLYWYRQILGQGPELLVQFQDESVVDDSQLPKDRFSAERLKGVDSTLKIQPAELGDSAMYLCASSLAPIVGGRTDTQYFGPGTRLTVL.